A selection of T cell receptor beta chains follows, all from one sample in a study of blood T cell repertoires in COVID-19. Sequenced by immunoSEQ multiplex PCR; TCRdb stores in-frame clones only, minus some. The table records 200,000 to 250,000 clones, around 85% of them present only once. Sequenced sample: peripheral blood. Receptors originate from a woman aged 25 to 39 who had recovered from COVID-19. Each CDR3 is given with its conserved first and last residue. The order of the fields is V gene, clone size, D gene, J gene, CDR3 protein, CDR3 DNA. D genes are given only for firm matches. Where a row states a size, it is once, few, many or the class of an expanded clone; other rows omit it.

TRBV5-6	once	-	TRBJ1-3	CASSFDSSGNTIYF	TGTGCCAGCAGCTTTGACAGCTCTGGAAACACCATATATTTT
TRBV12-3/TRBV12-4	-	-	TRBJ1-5	CASEAGRNQPQHF	TGTGCCAGCGAGGCAGGGCGCAATCAGCCCCAGCATTTT
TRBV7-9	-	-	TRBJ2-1	CASSGGPEQFF	TGTGCCAGCAGCGGAGGACCAGAGCAGTTCTTC
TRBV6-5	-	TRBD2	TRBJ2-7	CASSQAGDHSYEQYF	TGTGCCAGCAGTCAGGCGGGGGACCACTCCTACGAGCAGTACTTC
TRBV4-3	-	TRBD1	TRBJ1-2	CASSRAQGGNYGYTF	TGCGCCAGCAGCCGAGCTCAGGGGGGAAACTATGGCTACACCTTC
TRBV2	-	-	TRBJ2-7	CATFRGEVSEQYF	TGTGCCACCTTCAGGGGGGAGGTTTCCGAGCAGTACTTC
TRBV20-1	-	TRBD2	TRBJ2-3	CSASKTSGGADTQYF	TGCAGTGCTAGTAAGACTAGCGGGGGGGCAGATACGCAGTATTTT
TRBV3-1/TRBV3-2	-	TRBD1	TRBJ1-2	CASSQDGTGGKGYTF	TGTGCCAGCAGCCAAGATGGGACAGGGGGCAAAGGCTACACCTTC
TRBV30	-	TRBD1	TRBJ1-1	CAGLQGPNTEAFF	TGTGCCGGCTTACAGGGGCCCAACACTGAAGCTTTCTTT
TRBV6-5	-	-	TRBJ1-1	CASSYFSDRSAEAFF	TGTGCCAGCAGTTACTTTTCCGACAGGAGCGCTGAAGCTTTCTTT
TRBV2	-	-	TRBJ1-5	CASSQGGGGQPQHF	TGTGCCAGCAGCCAGGGTGGCGGCGGTCAGCCCCAGCATTTT
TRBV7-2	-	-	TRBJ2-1	CASSLLSSQGNEQFF	TGTGCCAGCAGCTTACTTAGCTCCCAGGGTAATGAGCAGTTCTTC
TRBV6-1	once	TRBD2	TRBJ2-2	CASSERPRTSPGELFF	TGTGCCAGCAGTGAACGCCCCCGGACTAGTCCCGGGGAGCTGTTTTTT
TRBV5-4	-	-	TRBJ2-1	CASSPELAYNEQFF	TGTGCCAGCAGTCCGGAACTAGCATACAATGAGCAGTTCTTC
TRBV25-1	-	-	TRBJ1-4	CASSVPATNEKLFF	TGTGCCAGCAGTGTCCCCGCAACTAATGAAAAACTGTTTTTT
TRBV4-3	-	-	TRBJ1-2	CASSQVNGVGYTF	TGCGCCAGCAGCCAAGTAAACGGAGTTGGCTACACCTTC
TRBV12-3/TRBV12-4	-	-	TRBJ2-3	CASSLRDTTQYF	TGTGCCAGCAGTTTAAGGGACACGACGCAGTATTTT
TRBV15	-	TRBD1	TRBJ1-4	CATSRPAGTGGEKLFF	TGTGCCACCAGCAGACCCGCCGGGACAGGGGGGGAAAAACTGTTTTTT
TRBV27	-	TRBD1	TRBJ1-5	CASSPRDRVRPQHF	TGTGCCAGCAGCCCCAGGGACAGGGTAAGGCCCCAGCATTTT
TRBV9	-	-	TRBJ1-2	CASSVGARVYGYTF	TGTGCCAGCAGTGTGGGGGCGCGGGTCTATGGCTACACCTTC
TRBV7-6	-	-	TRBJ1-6	CASSLDRSPYNSPLHF	TGTGCCAGCAGCTTAGACAGGAGCCCCTATAATTCACCCCTCCACTTT
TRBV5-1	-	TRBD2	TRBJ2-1	CASSITSGVLGEQFF	TGCGCCAGCAGCATCACTAGCGGGGTCTTGGGTGAGCAGTTCTTC
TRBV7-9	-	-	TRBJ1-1	CASSFGDTEAFF	TGTGCCAGCAGCTTCGGGGATACTGAAGCTTTCTTT
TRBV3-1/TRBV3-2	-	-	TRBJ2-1	CASSQDNGEQFF	TGTGCCAGCAGCCAAGACAACGGTGAGCAGTTCTTC
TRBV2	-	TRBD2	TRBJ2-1	CASMLLAVEQFF	TGTGCCAGCATGTTACTAGCGGTCGAGCAGTTCTTC
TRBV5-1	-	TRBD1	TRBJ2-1	CASSLVIQGSSYNEQFF	TGCGCCAGCAGCTTGGTCATACAGGGGAGCTCCTACAATGAGCAGTTCTTC
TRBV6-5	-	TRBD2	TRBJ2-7	CASSYGGGAYEQYF	TGTGCCAGCAGTTACGGCGGGGGGGCCTACGAGCAGTACTTC
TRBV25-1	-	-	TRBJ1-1	CASSPLTGGVLAFF	TGTGCCAGCAGTCCCCTCACAGGCGGGGTGCTGGCTTTCTTT